This T cell receptor beta chain is from a study of early T cells in non-severe SARS-CoV-2 infection. This clonotype was counted many times. TCRdb processed the 5' RACE reads anew with MiXCR; each CDR3 protein has one entry. The sample records over 45,000 distinct CDR3 sequences, approximately 5.6% being singletons. Per the germline V gene, CDR1 is SGHTA and CDR2 is FQGNSA. V was pared by 7 bases and J by 0 bases, with 19 bases between. The CDR3 consists of 16 residues. The material sequenced was whole blood. The chain has TRBV7-2 and TRBJ2-7, with D uncertain. The sequence was obtained from an adult who was a healthcare worker with PCR-confirmed SARS-CoV-2 infection or an uninfected control (not recorded which). The CDR3 coding sequence is TGTGCCAGCACTCCCGGAGAACAGTCAACCTCCTACGAGCAGTACTTC. This encodes CASTPGEQSTSYEQYF.